This T cell receptor beta chain was sequenced for a study of neoadjuvant nivolumab and ipilimumab in lung cancer. The wider study: The combination arm added day-1 ipilimumab 1 mg/kg to nivolumab 3 mg/kg on days 1, 15, 29.

This CDR3 contains 14 residues. With 3 bases removed from V and 5 bases from J, the gap between germline ends came to 15 bases. Germline CDR1 is SGHRS and CDR2 is YFSETQ. Notes on this clone: Its specificity is not known.

Profiling relied on immunoSEQ multiplex PCR, and the TCRdb table lists in-frame clones only, not all of them. The sample shows thousands of clones, about four fifths of them seen only once. Whole-study results and caveats: From pretherapy to surgery, tumor richness and clonality rose with dual therapy.

This receptor was taken from an adult with non-small cell lung cancer. Some clones in this sample may be carry-over from other donors' samples. The V call is TRBV5-1, the J call TRBJ2-7; D tentatively fits TRBD1 or TRBD2 (5 bases each). Here the sequenced sample was normal lung tissue adjacent to the tumor, taken after neoadjuvant nivolumab, alone or with ipilimumab, at or shortly before surgery. The CDR3 here is CASSSWDPGHEQYF. CDR3 sequence (DNA): TGCGCCAGCAGCTCCTGGGACCCAGGCCACGAGCAGTACTTC.